The T cell receptor beta chain under discussion was sequenced for a study of CD8+ T cells in alopecia areata. Treatment defined: oral pan-JAK inhibitor, 5-10 mg twice daily. Reverse transcribed after extraction, RNA yielded cDNA as the sequencing template. Data came from immunoSEQ multiplex PCR; TCRdb stores just in-frame clones and leaves some out. Of about 140,000 clones in the sample, around 82% were seen once. The CDR3 totals 14 residues. V lost 1 base and J lost 1, with 8 bases in between. CDR1 and CDR2 (germline): SEHNR, FQNEAQ (reference sequence). The material was CD8+ T cells sorted from blood, obtained at week 4, from a patient treated with tofacitinib. The sequence was collected from a human donor with alopecia areata. The rearrangement uses TRBV7-9 and TRBJ2-7; D unclear. CDR3 protein: CASSLDDGSYEQYF. In nucleotides, the CDR3 is TGTGCCAGCAGCTTAGATGACGGATCCTACGAGCAGTACTTC.